The clone carrying this T cell receptor beta chain was counted many times. What it recognizes is unknown. The read falls 3 residues short of the CDR3 end, and the missing part is taken from the germline J gene. From germline, CDR1 is SGHVS and CDR2 FQNEAQ. V lost 2 bases, J lost 3 bases, and 7 bases lay in between. The CDR3 has 13 residues. The sample belongs to a study of T cell clonality in common variable immunodeficiency. Study-wide results and limits: Reportedly, TCR beta sequences from common variable immunodeficiency showed fewer deletions and N-nucleotide insertions. Compared with controls, CVID subjects had fewer shared TCRbeta clones.

The data were produced by immunoSEQ multiplex PCR, yet TCRdb's version contains in-frame clones alone and is incomplete. The data show 15,000 to 20,000 clones, with none appearing a single time. The CVID group had around 16 females and 29 males, mean age roughly 39. CVID subjects had received replacement immunoglobulin for at least one year. The origin of this receptor is a human donor with common variable immunodeficiency. The rearrangement links TRBV7-8 to TRBJ1-1; D is undetermined. Sequencing used peripheral blood mononuclear cells. The DNA read from the CDR3 is TGTGCCAGCAGCTTAACAGTTTACACTGAA. It specifies CASSLTVYTE. The full CDR3 protein reads CASSLTVYTEAFF.